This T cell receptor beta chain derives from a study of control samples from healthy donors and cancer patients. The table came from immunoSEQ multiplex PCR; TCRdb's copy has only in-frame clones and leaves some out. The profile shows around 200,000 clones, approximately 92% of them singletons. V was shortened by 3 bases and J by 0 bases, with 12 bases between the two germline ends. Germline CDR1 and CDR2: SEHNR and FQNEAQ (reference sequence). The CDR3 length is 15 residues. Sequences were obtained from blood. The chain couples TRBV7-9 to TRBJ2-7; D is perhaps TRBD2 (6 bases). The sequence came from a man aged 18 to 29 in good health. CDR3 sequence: CASSFRDGSSYEQYF. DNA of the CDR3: TGTGCCAGCAGCTTCCGGGACGGGAGCTCCTACGAGCAGTACTTC.